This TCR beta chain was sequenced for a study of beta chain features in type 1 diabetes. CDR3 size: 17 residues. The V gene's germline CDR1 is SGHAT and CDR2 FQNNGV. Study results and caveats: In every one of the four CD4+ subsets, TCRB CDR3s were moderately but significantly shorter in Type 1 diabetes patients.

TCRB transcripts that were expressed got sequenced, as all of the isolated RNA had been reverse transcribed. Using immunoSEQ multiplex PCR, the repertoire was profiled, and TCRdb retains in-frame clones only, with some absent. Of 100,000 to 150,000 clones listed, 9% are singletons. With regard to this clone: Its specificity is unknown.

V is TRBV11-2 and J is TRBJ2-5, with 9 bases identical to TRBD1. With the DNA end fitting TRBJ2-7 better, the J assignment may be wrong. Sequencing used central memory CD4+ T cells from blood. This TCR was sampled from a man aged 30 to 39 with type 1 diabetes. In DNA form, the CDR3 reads TGTGCCAGCAGCATCGGTGAACAGGGGGCGTTAACCTACGAGCAGTACTTC. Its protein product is CASSIGEQGALTYEQYF.